This T cell receptor (beta chain) was recorded in a study of blood T cell repertoires in COVID-19 (dated by TCRdb to about 2020). Notes on the research overall: The collaborator samples originated in the United States, Italy and Spain and spanned the acute and convalescent phases of COVID-19. Where available, HLA class I and class II types were obtained from metadata supplied by the sample provider rather than from assay-based typing. The repertoires were made available in a free public database intended to serve as a resource for research on the immune response to SARS-CoV-2. The sample metadata nearly always contained a de-identified subject ID, COVID-19 status, age in years and sex. The samples were drawn from two sources: the first 160 participants of the ongoing ImmuneRACE study, and some 1,300 subjects contributed by 6 global collaborators. The dataset comprised deeply sampled blood TCRbeta repertoires from subjects exposed to, actively infected with, or recovered from COVID-19. The material from the prospective study consisted of cDNA or gDNA derived from T cells, B-cell-depleted T cells, or PBMCs.

A remark on this clone: Its antigen is not yet known. Base qualities are not at hand, and no much larger clone is one base apart.

The immunoSEQ Assay, a bias-controlled multiplex PCR, was used to amplify TCRbeta CDR3 regions from genomic DNA. On the authors' methods: Nucleated cell counts per sample were estimated from amplification of reference gene primers within the assay. To quantify the absolute abundance of each unique TCRbeta CDR3 rearrangement, sequence reads were collapsed and filtered. Productive Simpson clonality was computed per sample as the square root of Simpson's diversity index over productive rearrangements. Sourced from immuneACCESS, this table was stored by TCRdb with only in-frame sequences that have V and J called. A share of the clones is absent; for the studies checked, an unresolved V gene accounts for under half, and the remainder has no known explanation. V and J calls and clone size are as listed in that table; D and trimming were resolved from the DNA. In all, the sample holds 95,000 to 120,000 clones, and approximately 82% of those were seen once. The biggest ten clones account for more than 3.5% of the sample.

Each collaborating institution followed its own protocols to collect whole blood in K2EDTA tubes. For TCRbeta analysis, collaborator samples were shipped as frozen whole blood, as isolated PBMCs, or as DNA extracted from either sample type. Beyond this particular receptor, the publication reports: The quantity of clinical and demographic metadata differed by source and by participant and was supplied without curation.

The CDR3 runs 16 amino acids, cysteine and phenylalanine included. Only the CDR3 region is kept as DNA, spanning 48 bases read in frame from base 1. V drops 6 bases and J drops 0 bases, leaving 14 bases in between. CDR1 and CDR2 are drawn from the germline V gene: KGHSH, LQKENI. The TCR was taken from a woman aged 70-85 years with acute or convalescent COVID-19. The specimen was peripheral blood. Recombination joined TRBV18 with TRBJ2-2; a tentative D call is TRBD1 (6 bases match). CDR3 protein: CASSPWTATNTGELFF. The bases are TGTGCCAGCTCTCCATGGACAGCTACGAACACCGGGGAGCTGTTTTTT.